Following are 27 T cell receptor beta chains from one sample sequenced in a study of blood T cell repertoires in COVID-19. Using immunoSEQ multiplex PCR, the repertoire was profiled, and TCRdb retains in-frame clones only, with some absent. The table lists about 210,000 clones, around 82% of them singletons, with over 7% in the top ten. Material: peripheral blood. These receptors came from a woman between 65 and 79 years old with acute or convalescent COVID-19.

This clone was seen a handful of times. This chain uses TRBV14 with TRBJ1-2; TRBD1 agrees at 7 bases. Looked up from germline, CDR1 is SGHDN and CDR2 is FVKESK. J lost 2 bases, V lost 1 base, and 16 bases had no gene match. The CDR3 has 19 amino acids. CDR3 protein: CASSQGLRTGRPPNYGYTF. CDR3 nucleotide sequence: TGTGCCAGCAGCCAAGGGTTGAGGACAGGCCGCCCCCCAAACTATGGCTACACCTTC.

The J gene is TRBJ1-2, the V gene TRBV6-5; D is unresolved. Trimming took off 0 bases at V and 1 base at J, with 9 bases between the two ends. Germline V gene data show CDR1 as MNHEY and CDR2 as SVGAGI. The CDR3 spans 15 residues. CDR3 sequence reads: CASSYSFQDNYGYTF. In DNA, the CDR3 is TGTGCCAGCAGTTACTCGTTTCAGGATAACTATGGCTACACCTTC.

The chain links TRBV14 to TRBJ1-1, with a weak D call TRBD1 (6 bases). The germline V and J ends were trimmed by 6 bases and 5 bases, with 16 bases remaining between them. The CDR3 length is 14 residues. Germline V gene lookup returns CDR1 SGHDN and CDR2 FVKESK. CDR3: CASSRQEALTEAFF. The CDR3 DNA reads as TGTGCCAGCAGTCGACAGGAAGCACTTACTGAAGCTTTCTTT.

The rearrangement joins TRBV6-2 or TRBV6-3 to TRBJ2-3, with D maybe TRBD2 (5 bases). The germline V gene encodes CDR1 MNHEY and CDR2 SVGEGT. Trimming removed 4 bases from V and 6 bases from J, with 17 bases in between. The CDR3 length is 15 residues. Here the CDR3 DNA reads TGTGCCAGCAGTTTATCCGGCGGGCTTGGGGATACGCAGTATTTT. This codes for CASSLSGGLGDTQYF.

The chain combines TRBV5-1 with TRBJ2-2, with a possible D match to TRBD1 (5 bases). Germline V gene sequence: CDR1 SGHRS, CDR2 YFSETQ. This CDR3 region has 15 residues. Deletions cut 1 base from V and 1 base from J, with 8 bases between. The CDR3 is CASSLRQQNTGELFF. Written as DNA, the CDR3 is TGCGCCAGCAGCTTGAGACAGCAGAACACCGGGGAGCTGTTTTTT.

The J gene is TRBJ1-6, the V gene TRBV3-1 (or the pseudogene TRBV3-2), with D unclear. The CDR3 is 14 amino acids. The V gene lost 1 base and the J gene lost 6 bases, with 7 bases spanning the gap. Germline V gene lookup returns CDR1 LGHDT and CDR2 YNNKEL (reference sequence). CDR3 in amino acids: CASSQVGSNSPLHF. As DNA, the CDR3 is TGTGCCAGCAGCCAAGTGGGGAGTAATTCACCCCTCCACTTT.

This sequence joins TRBV7-2 and TRBJ2-2, with 9 bases identical to TRBD2. V lost 0 bases, J lost 0 bases, and 11 bases stayed unmatched. This CDR3 has 20 residues. Germline V CDR1 and CDR2: SGHTA, FQGNSA. This CDR3 is CASSLATLAGLRANTGELFF. CDR3 nucleotide sequence: TGTGCCAGCAGCTTAGCGACCCTAGCGGGGCTACGGGCGAACACCGGGGAGCTGTTTTTT.

The chain has TRBV28 and TRBJ1-3; 7 positions match TRBD1. CDR1 is MDHEN, CDR2 SYDVKM, per germline. CDR3 length: 13 amino acids. The trim removed 8 bases at V and 3 bases at J, leaving 4 bases unmatched. CDR3 in DNA: TGTGCCAGCGGTTCAGGGGGTGGAAACACCATATATTTT. It encodes CASGSGGGNTIYF.

The chain's CDR3 is CASSLGSSGSLDTQYF. The CDR3 nucleotides are TGCGCCAGCAGCTTGGGGAGTAGCGGGTCCTTGGATACGCAGTATTTT. The chain is built from TRBV5-1 and TRBJ2-3; 7 bases line up with TRBD2. Germline CDR1 SGHRS, CDR2 YFSETQ. V lost 0 bases to trimming and J lost 6 bases; unmatched junction nucleotides: 10. The length of the CDR3 is 16 residues.

The chain is built from TRBV29-1 and TRBJ1-1; TRBD1 matches at 7 bases. From germline, CDR1 is SQVTM and CDR2 ANQGSEA. The CDR3 runs 13 residues. J gave up 4 bases and V 7 bases, and 9 bases lay outside the gene matches. CDR3 amino acids: CSARQGRGTEAFF. CDR3 in DNA: TGCAGCGCAAGACAGGGCCGAGGCACTGAAGCTTTCTTT.

J is TRBJ2-3 and V is TRBV14, with 15 bases lining up with TRBD2. The ends lost 4 bases at V and 5 bases at J; junction bases unmatched: 4. The CDR3 consists of 16 residues. Germline assignment: CDR1 SGHDN and CDR2 FVKESK. The CDR3 DNA sequence: TGTGCCAGCAGCCGACGGACTAGCGGGGGGGGAGATACGCAGTATTTT. The encoded protein is CASSRRTSGGGDTQYF.

The V call is TRBV6-4, the J call TRBJ1-5, with 9 bases matching TRBD1. The J segment lost 8 bases and the V segment lost 7 bases, leaving 6 bases of the junction unmatched. CDR3 length: 13 amino acids. Germline V gene lookup returns CDR1 MRHNA and CDR2 SNTAGT. Here the CDR3 reads CASTGQGPEPQHF. The CDR3 DNA is TGTGCCAGCACCGGACAGGGGCCTGAGCCCCAGCATTTT.

V and J are TRBV18 and TRBJ2-7, with 7 bases aligning to TRBD1. This CDR3 is 13 amino acids long. With V trimmed by 5 bases and J by 6 bases, 7 bases remained unmatched. The germline CDR1 and CDR2 sequences are KGHSH and LQKENI. The DNA of the CDR3 is TGTGCCAGCTCAGCTGACAGGGATGGCGAGCAGTACGTC. Encoded protein: CASSADRDGEQYV.

V usage is TRBV3-1 (or the pseudogene TRBV3-2) and J usage is TRBJ2-6, with a tentative D call TRBD2 (5 bases). The V end was cut by 1 base, the J end by 4 bases, with 17 bases between. CDR1 LGHDT and CDR2 YNNKEL come from the germline V gene (reference sequence). The CDR3 has 18 residues. The CDR3 sequence: CASSQGHTGVGGANVLTF. CDR3 nucleotide sequence: TGTGCCAGCAGCCAAGGACACACCGGGGTTGGGGGGGCCAACGTCCTGACTTTC.

The chain employs TRBV6-5 and TRBJ1-1, with TRBD1 as a possible D gene (5 bases). V was trimmed by 5 bases and J by 0 bases, leaving 10 bases between them. The CDR3 sequence is 14 residues long. CDR1 and CDR2 from the germline V gene are MNHEY and SVGAGI. The CDR3 DNA reads as TGTGCCAGCAGTCACAGGTTCATGAACACTGAAGCTTTCTTT. Its translation is CASSHRFMNTEAFF.

The chain joins TRBV2 to TRBJ1-1, with D maybe TRBD1 (5 bases). Germline lookup yields CDR1 SNHLY and CDR2 FYNNEI. Trimming took 4 bases from V and 4 from J, leaving 19 bases between them. The CDR3 covers 16 residues. CDR3 protein: CASSVPPGGVGTEAFF. CDR3 sequence (DNA): TGTGCCAGCAGTGTGCCCCCCGGGGGAGTCGGCACTGAAGCTTTCTTT.

V gene TRBV2 combines with J gene TRBJ1-2; D is perhaps TRBD1 (6 bases). CDR1 is SNHLY and CDR2 is FYNNEI in the germline V gene. CDR3 size: 16 residues. Trimming removed 5 bases at V and 2 bases at J, with 18 bases between. CDR3 nucleotides: TGTGCCAGCAGTATACAGGGAGGGGGGCCCAACTATGGCTACACCTTC. The encoded protein is CASSIQGGGPNYGYTF.

This clone was found once. This rearrangement joins TRBV14 to TRBJ1-1, with 8 bases matching TRBD1. After removal of 4 bases from V and 3 bases from J, the junction contained 4 bases not matched to a gene. Germline CDR1 is SGHDN and CDR2 is FVKESK. This CDR3 contains 14 residues. DNA of the CDR3: TGTGCCAGCAGCCCCAGGGGGCTGTACACTGAAGCTTTCTTT. It translates to CASSPRGLYTEAFF.

The chain uses TRBV3-1 (or the pseudogene TRBV3-2) and TRBJ2-3; 12 bases agree with TRBD1. The germline V gene has CDR1 LGHDT and CDR2 YNNKEL (reference sequence). The V segment lost 2 bases and the J segment 10 bases; nucleotides outside the gene matches: 16. The CDR3 spans 18 residues. CDR3 amino acids: CASSQSIARDRGLPAQYF. DNA of the CDR3: TGTGCCAGCAGCCAATCTATCGCGCGGGACAGGGGGCTGCCTGCGCAGTATTTT.

This clone turned up a few times. The chain recombines TRBV19 with TRBJ2-3; 9 bases are shared with TRBD2. CDR1 and CDR2 from the germline V gene are LNHDA and SQIVND (reference sequence). Trimming removed 7 bases from V and 2 bases from J; junction bases left unmatched: 10. The length of the CDR3 is 16 residues. As DNA, the CDR3 is TGTGCCAGTACTAGCGGGGAACCGGGGGCCACAGATACGCAGTATTTT. Protein product: CASTSGEPGATDTQYF.

CDR3 DNA: TGCGCCAGCAGCTTGATTGGCGGACAAGAGACCCAGTACTTC. It specifies CASSLIGGQETQYF. This chain uses TRBV5-1 with TRBJ2-5, with D unclear. The CDR3 spans 14 residues. CDR1 SGHRS and CDR2 YFSETQ come from the germline V gene. V was pared by 1 base and J by 2 bases, with 9 bases between.

The chain is built from TRBV7-2 and TRBJ2-4, with D hard to call. Germline V gives CDR1 SGHTA, CDR2 FQGNSA. V was pared by 0 bases and J by 5 bases, with 11 bases between. The CDR3 has 15 amino acids. This chain's CDR3 is CASSLAGWQENIQYF. In nucleotides, the CDR3 is TGTGCCAGCAGCTTAGCGGGCTGGCAGGAAAACATTCAGTACTTC.

The J gene is TRBJ2-3, the V gene TRBV6-2 or TRBV6-3; 12 nucleotides agree with TRBD2. The V gene end was trimmed by 5 bases and the J gene end by 2 bases; junction bases not matched to a gene: 5. Germline V gene data show CDR1 as MNHEY and CDR2 as SVGEGT. The CDR3 extends over 16 amino acids. For the CDR3, the DNA is TGTGCCAGCAGTCGTGGACTAGCGGGGTACACAGATACGCAGTATTTT. Its protein product is CASSRGLAGYTDTQYF.

The rearrangement links TRBV21-1 to TRBJ1-1. TRBV21-1 is an annotated pseudogene. The CDR3 is made up of 13 amino acids. In DNA, the CDR3 is TGTGCCAGCAGCCTCAAGGCGGGGATGGGTGCTTTCTTT. Translating it yields CASSLKAGMGAFF.

The chain couples TRBV7-2 to TRBJ2-6; TRBD1 aligns across 7 bases. Germline-derived CDR1 and CDR2 are SGHTA and FQGNSA. J gave up 5 bases and V 5 bases, and 12 bases lay outside the gene matches. The CDR3 extends over 17 amino acids. This CDR3 is CASSPGTDLWRANVLTF. The CDR3 bases are TGTGCCAGCAGCCCCGGGACAGATCTCTGGAGGGCCAACGTCCTGACTTTC.

The chain carries TRBV6-5 and TRBJ2-7; possibly TRBD2 for D (5 bases). This CDR3 has 13 amino acids. Looked up from germline, CDR1 is MNHEY and CDR2 is SVGAGI. The V and J ends lost 5 bases and 11 bases respectively, with 19 bases between them. The CDR3 protein is CASSPSGRTREYV. CDR3 nucleotides: TGTGCCAGCAGTCCCTCGGGCCGTACGAGGGAGTACGTC.

The J gene is TRBJ2-7, the V gene TRBV5-1, with a possible D match to TRBD1 (7 bases). The CDR3 runs to 15 residues. V was clipped by 5 bases and J by 7 bases, with 22 bases between them. CDR1 is SGHRS, CDR2 YFSETQ, per germline. DNA of the CDR3: TGCGCCAGCAGACCTTCGGGGGCCGCCAGGGGGGAGCAGTACTTC. It yields the protein CASRPSGAARGEQYF.